This T cell receptor (beta chain) was obtained from a study of identical twins. TCRdb used MiXCR to reprocess the 5' RACE reads, holding one entry per CDR3 protein. Among over 600,000 distinct CDR3 sequences listed, around 20% were seen once. Between the trimmed V and J ends, which lost 2 bases and 5 bases, there was a span of 6 bases. From germline, CDR1 is SEHNR and CDR2 FQNEAQ (reference sequence). The CDR3 sequence is 12 residues long. All donors were healthy Caucasians. At least ten counts were recorded for this clonotype. Its cognate antigen is unknown. Study findings and constraints: Clonotypes of the beta chain that were abundant in cord blood carried fewer insertions (memory repertoires showed none).

The same data also contributed to another study, on T cells expressing NK-cell markers. From that study: All TCR beta repertoires analysed originated from sorted CD3+CD56+NKG2C+, CD3+CD56+NKG2C- and CD3+CD56-NKG2C+ T cells.

Sequenced material: PBMCs. The source is a woman under 30 in good health. The chain carries TRBV7-9 and TRBJ2-5; D remains unclear. CDR3 coding DNA: TGTGCCAGCAGCTTATTATCGGAGACCCAGTACTTC. It translates to CASSLLSETQYF.